This T cell receptor beta chain emerged from a study of blood T cell repertoires in COVID-19. Turning to the study itself: The United States, Italy and Spain supplied acute and convalescent COVID-19 samples. In each case, the material was cDNA or gDNA derived from T cells, B-cell-depleted T cells, or PBMCs.

This table comes from immunoSEQ multiplex PCR, and its TCRdb copy is limited to in-frame clones, with some not included. Here the sample spans about 71,000 clones, roughly 89% being singletons. The CDR3 length is 12 residues. Germline loops: CDR1 SGHNT, CDR2 YENEEA. V was trimmed by 0 bases and J by 11 bases, leaving 7 bases between them. The receptor was isolated from a man aged 50 to 60 with active COVID-19. Material for sequencing was peripheral blood. The chain has TRBV11-3 and TRBJ2-2; D is perhaps TRBD1 (5 bases). The CDR3 nucleotides are TGTGCCAGCAGCTTAGACAGGGATGAGCTGTTTTTT. Amino acid sequence: CASSLDRDELFF. Full variable domain (outside the CDR3, taken from reference TRBV11-3 and TRBJ2-2): EAGVVQSPRYKIIEKKQPVAFWCNPISGHNTLYWYLQNLGQGPELLIRYENEEAVDDSQLPKDRFSAERLKGVDSTLKIQPAELGDSAVYLCASSLDRDELFFGEGSRLTVL.